This T cell receptor (beta chain) was identified in a study of CD8 T cells in Susac syndrome. Study-wide points: The relatively small number of individuals in the TCR sequencing and HLA analysis was acknowledged by the study.

A note on this clonotype: The antigen remains unidentified.

The multiple sclerosis controls, all treatment-naive patients, had relapsing-remitting disease that was stable or active. The CD8+ and CD4+ T cells were isolated magnetically using a negative isolation approach, whereas the TEMRA cells were enriched by FACS. Random hexamers served to reverse transcribe roughly 0.5 to 1 ug RNA. One entry per CDR3 protein, called by TCRdb with MiXCR from the immunoSEQ multiplex PCR reads. The sample carries hundreds of thousands of distinct CDR3 sequences, more than 75% recorded once. The CDR3 spans 14 residues. V lost 3 bases, J lost 3 bases, and 12 bases lay in between. CDR1 and CDR2 from the germline V gene are ENHRY and SYGVKD.

What was sequenced was CD8+ T cells from PBMCs. This TCR came from a human donor with multiple sclerosis. V usage is TRBV10-3 and J usage is TRBJ2-7; D call uncertain. CDR3 sequence (DNA): TGTGCCATCAGTGAATCCCGACCTATCTACGAGCAGTACTTC. Its protein product is CAISESRPIYEQYF.